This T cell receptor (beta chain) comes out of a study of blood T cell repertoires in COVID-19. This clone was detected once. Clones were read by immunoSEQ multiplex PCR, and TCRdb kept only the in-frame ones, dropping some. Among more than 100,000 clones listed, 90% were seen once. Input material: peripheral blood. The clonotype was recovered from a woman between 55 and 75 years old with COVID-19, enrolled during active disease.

The CDR3 spells CSLWRVGTEAFF. Here the CDR3 DNA reads TGCAGCCTCTGGAGGGTGGGGACTGAAGCTTTCTTT. This sequence joins TRBV29-1 and TRBJ1-1, with D unclear. Trimming removed 8 bases at V and 5 bases at J, with 15 bases between. The CDR3 runs to 12 residues. From germline, CDR1 is SQVTM and CDR2 ANQGSEA. Supplemented by reference TRBV29-1 and TRBJ1-1, the full variable domain reads SAVISQKPSRDICQRGTSLTIQCQVDSQVTMMFWYRQQPGQSLTLIATANQGSEATYESGFVIDKFPISRPNLTFSTLTVSNMSPEDSSIYLCSLWRVGTEAFFGQGTRLTVV.